This note documents a single T cell receptor beta chain sequence. This sample is part of a study of blood T cell repertoires in COVID-19. At the level of the study: Some COVID-19 samples were acute and others convalescent; all came from the United States, Italy and Spain. PBMCs, B-cell-depleted T cells, or T cells provided the cDNA or gDNA that made up the material.

Authors' methods: The assay estimated nucleated cells by amplifying reference gene primers. The method was immunoSEQ multiplex PCR; TCRdb's version includes in-frame clones alone and lacks a portion of them. That table is the source of V, J and clone size, and D and trimming were worked out from the DNA. This table holds over 200,000 clones, about 86% found once. The CDR3 length is 15 residues. CDR1 is LNHDA and CDR2 is SQIVND in the germline V gene (reference sequence). With V trimmed by 5 bases and J by 5 bases, 6 bases remained unmatched. This chain joins TRBV19 and TRBJ1-4, with 9 bases identical to TRBD1. The sequenced material came from peripheral blood. The receptor was derived from a man between 18 and 35 years old with active or convalescent COVID-19. CDR3 DNA: TGTGCCAGTAGTTCCCGGGACAGGGTCAATGAAAAACTGTTTTTT. Its translation: CASSSRDRVNEKLFF.